This T cell receptor (beta chain) was retrieved from a study of blood T cell repertoires in COVID-19 (dated by TCRdb to the early 2020s). Turning to the overall study: Samples covering the acute and convalescent phases of COVID-19 were provided by collaborators in the United States, Italy and Spain. The samples were drawn from the first 160 participants of the ongoing ImmuneRACE study and from 1,200 or so subjects provided by 6 global collaborators. Where available, HLA class I and class II types were taken from metadata supplied by the sample provider and were not determined by assay-based typing. Nearly every sample came with metadata listing a de-identified subject ID, COVID-19 status, age in years and sex. The repertoires were made available in a free public database intended to serve as a resource for research on the immune response to SARS-CoV-2. Subjects who had been exposed to COVID-19, were actively infected with it, or had recovered from it provided the deeply sampled blood TCRbeta repertoires that made up the dataset. The material from the prospective study consisted of cDNA or gDNA derived from T cells, B-cell-depleted T cells, or PBMCs. Broad study findings and their caveats: How much clinical and demographic metadata was included differed by source and by participant, and the metadata was provided uncurated.

According to the germline V gene, CDR1 reads SGHRS and CDR2 reads YFSETQ. Trimming accounts for 7 bases at V and 6 bases at J, while the number of junction bases matched to no gene is 10. The CDR3 sequence holds 14 residues, the cysteine and phenylalanine included. The retained sequence is limited to the CDR3, 42 bases, with the frame set at the first base. Collaborating institutions collected whole blood in K2EDTA tubes following their own protocols. Collaborator samples were shipped for TCRbeta analysis as frozen whole blood, isolated PBMCs, or DNA extracted from either sample type. This clone has more than one count but fewer than ten. What this receptor recognizes is not known. The input lacks base qualities; no much larger clone sits a single base away. The immunoSEQ Assay, a bias-controlled multiplex PCR, was used to amplify TCRbeta CDR3 regions from genomic DNA. In the source study's methods: The number of nucleated cells in each sample was estimated by amplification of reference gene primers within the assay. Sequence reads were collapsed and filtered to measure the absolute abundance of every unique TCRbeta CDR3 rearrangement. For each sample, productive Simpson clonality was calculated as the square root of Simpson's diversity index across productive rearrangements. As stored in TCRdb, this immuneACCESS dataset retains in-frame rearrangements with V and J assigned. A fraction of the clones does not appear; measured against another copy, unresolved V genes explain less than half of the discrepancy, and the remainder lacks a known reason. That table is the source of V, J and clone size, and D and trimming were worked out from the DNA. For this sample there are about 130,000 clones; more than 75% appear just once. The ten largest account for approximately 4% of the sample.

The TCR originated in a woman in her sixties or seventies with acute or convalescent COVID-19. The sequenced sample was peripheral blood. The rearrangement joined TRBV5-1 to TRBJ1-2; TRBD1 matches 9 bases in the middle. The CDR3: CASGTGTGIDGYTF. The sequenced DNA: TGCGCCAGCGGGACCGGGACAGGGATCGATGGCTACACCTTC.